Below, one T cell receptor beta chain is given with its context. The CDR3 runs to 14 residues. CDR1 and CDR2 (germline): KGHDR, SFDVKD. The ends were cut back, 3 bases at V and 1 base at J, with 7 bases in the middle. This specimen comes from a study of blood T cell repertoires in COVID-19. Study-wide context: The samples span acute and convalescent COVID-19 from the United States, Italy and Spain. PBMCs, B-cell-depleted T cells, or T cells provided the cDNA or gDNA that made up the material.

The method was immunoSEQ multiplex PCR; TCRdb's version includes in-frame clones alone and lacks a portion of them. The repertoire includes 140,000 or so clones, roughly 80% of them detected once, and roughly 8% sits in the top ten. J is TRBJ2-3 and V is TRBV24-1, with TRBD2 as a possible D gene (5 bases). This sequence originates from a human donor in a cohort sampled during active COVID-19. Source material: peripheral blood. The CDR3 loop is CATSDEGGTDTQYF. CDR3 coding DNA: TGTGCCACCAGTGATGAGGGCGGCACAGATACGCAGTATTTT.